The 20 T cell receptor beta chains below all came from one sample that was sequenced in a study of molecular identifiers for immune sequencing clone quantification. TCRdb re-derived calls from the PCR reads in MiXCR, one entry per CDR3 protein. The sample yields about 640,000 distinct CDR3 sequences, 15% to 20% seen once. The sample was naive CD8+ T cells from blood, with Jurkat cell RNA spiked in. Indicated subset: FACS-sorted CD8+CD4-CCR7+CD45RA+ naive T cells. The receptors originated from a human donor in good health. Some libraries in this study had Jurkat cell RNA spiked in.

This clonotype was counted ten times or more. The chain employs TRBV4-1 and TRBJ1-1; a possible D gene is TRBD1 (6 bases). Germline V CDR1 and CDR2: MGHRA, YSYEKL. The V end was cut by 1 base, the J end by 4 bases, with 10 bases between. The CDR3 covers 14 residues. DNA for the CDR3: TGCGCCAGCAGCCAAGCTTCAGGGGTCACTGAAGCTTTCTTT. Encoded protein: CASSQASGVTEAFF.

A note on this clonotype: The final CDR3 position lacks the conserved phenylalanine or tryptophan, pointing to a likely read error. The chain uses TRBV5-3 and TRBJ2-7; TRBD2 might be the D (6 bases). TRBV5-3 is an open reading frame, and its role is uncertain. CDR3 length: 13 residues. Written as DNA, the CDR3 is TGTGCCAGCAGCTTGGGGCGGGATTACGAGCAGTACTCC. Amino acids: CASSLGRDYEQYS.

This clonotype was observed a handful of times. In DNA form, the CDR3 reads TGTGCCAGCAGCTTAGATCTGGCTCCGAAACTTGGACTAGCGGGAGGGCCAGGATCCGATGAGCAGTTCTTC. It yields the protein CASSLDLAPKLGLAGGPGSDEQFF. This chain uses TRBV11-2 with TRBJ2-1, with 15 bases fitting TRBD2. The CDR3 covers 24 residues. Trimming at V came to 0 bases and at J to 8 bases, leaving 26 bases not matched to a gene. Per the germline V gene, CDR1 is SGHAT and CDR2 is FQNNGV.

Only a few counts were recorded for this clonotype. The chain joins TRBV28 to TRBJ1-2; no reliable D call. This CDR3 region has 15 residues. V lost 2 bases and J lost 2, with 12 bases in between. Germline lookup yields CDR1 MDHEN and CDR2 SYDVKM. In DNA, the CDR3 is TGTGCCAGCAGTTTACTTCCCGGAGCCAACTATGGCTACACCTTC. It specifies CASSLLPGANYGYTF.

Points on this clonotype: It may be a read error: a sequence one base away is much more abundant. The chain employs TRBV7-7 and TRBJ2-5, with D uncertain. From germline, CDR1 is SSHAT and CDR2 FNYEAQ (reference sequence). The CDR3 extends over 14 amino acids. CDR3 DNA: TGTGTCAGCAGCCCGGATGGTCCTGGGGAGACCCAGTACTTC. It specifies CVSSPDGPGETQYF.

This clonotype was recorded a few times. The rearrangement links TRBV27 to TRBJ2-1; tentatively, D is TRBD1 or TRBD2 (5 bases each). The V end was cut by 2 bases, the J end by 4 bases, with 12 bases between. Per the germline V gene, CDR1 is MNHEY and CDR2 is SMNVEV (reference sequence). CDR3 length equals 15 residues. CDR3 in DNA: TGTGCCAGCAGTTTACTGGGGGACCTTTACAATGAGCAGTTCTTC. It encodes CASSLLGDLYNEQFF.

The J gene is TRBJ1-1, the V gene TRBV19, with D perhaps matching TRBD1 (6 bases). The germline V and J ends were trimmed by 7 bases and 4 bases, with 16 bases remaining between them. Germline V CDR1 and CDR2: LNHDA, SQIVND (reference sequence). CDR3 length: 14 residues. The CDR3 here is CASTLGRGLTEAFF. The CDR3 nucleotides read TGTGCCAGTACCTTGGGACGGGGGCTCACTGAAGCTTTCTTT.

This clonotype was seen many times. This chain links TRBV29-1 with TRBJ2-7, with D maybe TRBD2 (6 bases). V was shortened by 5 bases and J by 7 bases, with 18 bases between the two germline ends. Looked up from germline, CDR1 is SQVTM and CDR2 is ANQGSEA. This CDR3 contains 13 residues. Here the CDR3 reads CSVPGLMEGEQYF. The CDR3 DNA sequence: TGCAGCGTTCCTGGACTGATGGAGGGGGAGCAGTACTTC.

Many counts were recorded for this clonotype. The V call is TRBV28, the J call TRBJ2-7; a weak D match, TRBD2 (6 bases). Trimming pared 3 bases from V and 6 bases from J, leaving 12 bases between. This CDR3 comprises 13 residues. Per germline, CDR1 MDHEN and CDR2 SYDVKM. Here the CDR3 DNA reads TGTGCCAGCAGTTTTATCATCGGGGGCGAGCAGTACTTC. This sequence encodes CASSFIIGGEQYF. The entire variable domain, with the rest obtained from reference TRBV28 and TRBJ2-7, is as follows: DVKVTQSSRYLVKRTGEKVFLECVQDMDHENMFWYRQDPGLGLRLIYFSYDVKMKEKGDIPEGYSVSREKKERFSLILESASTNQTSMYLCASSFIIGGEQYFGPGTRLTVT.

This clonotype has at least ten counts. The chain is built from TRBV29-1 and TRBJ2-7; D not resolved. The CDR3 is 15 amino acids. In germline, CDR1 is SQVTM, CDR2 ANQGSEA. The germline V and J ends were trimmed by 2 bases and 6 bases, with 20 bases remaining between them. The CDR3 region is CSVEFPTPSLGEQYF. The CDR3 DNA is TGCAGCGTTGAATTCCCGACCCCGTCTTTGGGCGAGCAGTACTTC.

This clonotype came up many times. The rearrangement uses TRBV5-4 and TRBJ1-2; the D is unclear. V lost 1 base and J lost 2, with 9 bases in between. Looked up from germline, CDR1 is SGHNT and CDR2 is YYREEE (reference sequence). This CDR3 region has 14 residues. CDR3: CASSLRGSNYGYTF. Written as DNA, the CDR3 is TGTGCCAGCAGCTTGAGAGGCAGCAACTATGGCTACACCTTC.

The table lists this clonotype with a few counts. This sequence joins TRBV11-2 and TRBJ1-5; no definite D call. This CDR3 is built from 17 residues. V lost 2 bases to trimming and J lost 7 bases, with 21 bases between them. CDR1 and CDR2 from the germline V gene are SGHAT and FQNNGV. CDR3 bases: TGTGCCAGCAGCTTATTCCCCGGACCCACAATAGAGCAGCCCCAGCATTTT. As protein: CASSLFPGPTIEQPQHF.

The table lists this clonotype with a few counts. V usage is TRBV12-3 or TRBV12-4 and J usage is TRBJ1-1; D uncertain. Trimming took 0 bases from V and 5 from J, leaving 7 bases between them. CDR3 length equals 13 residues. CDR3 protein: CASSLARRTEAFF. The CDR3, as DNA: TGTGCCAGCAGTTTAGCGCGCAGAACTGAAGCTTTCTTT.

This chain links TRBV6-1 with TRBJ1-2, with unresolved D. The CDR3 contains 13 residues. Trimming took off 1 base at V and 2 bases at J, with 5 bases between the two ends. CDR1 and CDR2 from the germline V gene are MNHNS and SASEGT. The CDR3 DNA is TGTGCCAGCAGTGAAGTTGGAAACTATGGCTACACCTTC. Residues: CASSEVGNYGYTF.

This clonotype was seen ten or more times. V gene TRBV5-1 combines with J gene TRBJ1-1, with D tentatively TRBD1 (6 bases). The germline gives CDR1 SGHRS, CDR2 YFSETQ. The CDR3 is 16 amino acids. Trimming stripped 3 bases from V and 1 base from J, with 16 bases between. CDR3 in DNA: TGCGCCAGCAGCTGGAACGTGGACAGATCGAACACTGAAGCTTTCTTT. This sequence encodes CASSWNVDRSNTEAFF.

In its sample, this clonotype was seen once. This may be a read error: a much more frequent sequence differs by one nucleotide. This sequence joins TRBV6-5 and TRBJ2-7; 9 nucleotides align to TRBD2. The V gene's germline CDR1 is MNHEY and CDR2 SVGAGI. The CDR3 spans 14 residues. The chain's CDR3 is CARRWREGHDEQYF. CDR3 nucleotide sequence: TGTGCCCGCAGGTGGCGGGAGGGCCATGACGAGCAGTACTTC.

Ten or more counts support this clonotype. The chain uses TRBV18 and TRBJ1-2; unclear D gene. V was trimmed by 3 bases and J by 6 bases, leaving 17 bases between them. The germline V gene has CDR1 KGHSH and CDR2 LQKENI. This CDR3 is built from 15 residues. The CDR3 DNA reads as TGTGCCAGCTCACCCCCAGAGGGAAGCGCTCATGGCTACACCTTC. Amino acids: CASSPPEGSAHGYTF. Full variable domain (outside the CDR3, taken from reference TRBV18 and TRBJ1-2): NAGVMQNPRHLVRRRGQEARLRCSPMKGHSHVYWYRQLPEEGLKFMVYLQKENIIDESGMPKERFSAEFPKEGPSILRIQQVVRGDSAAYFCASSPPEGSAHGYTFGSGTRLTVV.

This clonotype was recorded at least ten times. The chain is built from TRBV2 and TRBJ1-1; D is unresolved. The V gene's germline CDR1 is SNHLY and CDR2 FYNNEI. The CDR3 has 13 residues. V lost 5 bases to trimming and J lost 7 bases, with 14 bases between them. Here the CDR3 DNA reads TGTGCCAGCAGTCCCCCGTCCCTTAGTGAAGCTTTCTTT. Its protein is CASSPPSLSEAFF.

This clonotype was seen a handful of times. The CDR3: CASSPHKTPTPTDTQYF. CDR3 coding DNA: TGTGCCAGCAGTCCCCACAAGACCCCTACGCCCACAGATACGCAGTATTTT. The V gene is TRBV12-3 or TRBV12-4, the J gene TRBJ2-3; D gene ambiguous. V dropped 5 bases and J dropped 2 bases, with 20 bases sitting between them. This CDR3 has 17 residues.

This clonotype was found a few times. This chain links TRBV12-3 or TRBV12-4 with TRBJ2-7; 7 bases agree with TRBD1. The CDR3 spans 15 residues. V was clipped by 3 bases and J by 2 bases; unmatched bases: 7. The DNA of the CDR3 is TGTGCCAGCAGTTTTATCCCCGGGACAGCCTACGAGCAGTACTTC. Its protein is CASSFIPGTAYEQYF.